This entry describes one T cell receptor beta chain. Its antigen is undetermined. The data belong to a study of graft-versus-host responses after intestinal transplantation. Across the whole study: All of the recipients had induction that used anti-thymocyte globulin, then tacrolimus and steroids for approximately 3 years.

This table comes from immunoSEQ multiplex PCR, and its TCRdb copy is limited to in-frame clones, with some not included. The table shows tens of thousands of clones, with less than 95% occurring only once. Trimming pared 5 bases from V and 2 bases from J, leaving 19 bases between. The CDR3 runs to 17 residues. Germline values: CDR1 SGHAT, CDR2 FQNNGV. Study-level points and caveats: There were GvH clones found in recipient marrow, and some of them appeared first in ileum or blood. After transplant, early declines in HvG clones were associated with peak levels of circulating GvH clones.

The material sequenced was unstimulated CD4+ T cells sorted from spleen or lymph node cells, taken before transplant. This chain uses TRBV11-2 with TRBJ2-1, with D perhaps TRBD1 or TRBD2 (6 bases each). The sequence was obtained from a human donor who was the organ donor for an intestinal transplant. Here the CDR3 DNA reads TGTGCCAGCAGCCCCCGAGGTGGCGGGGACACCTACAATGAGCAGTTCTTC. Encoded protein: CASSPRGGGDTYNEQFF.